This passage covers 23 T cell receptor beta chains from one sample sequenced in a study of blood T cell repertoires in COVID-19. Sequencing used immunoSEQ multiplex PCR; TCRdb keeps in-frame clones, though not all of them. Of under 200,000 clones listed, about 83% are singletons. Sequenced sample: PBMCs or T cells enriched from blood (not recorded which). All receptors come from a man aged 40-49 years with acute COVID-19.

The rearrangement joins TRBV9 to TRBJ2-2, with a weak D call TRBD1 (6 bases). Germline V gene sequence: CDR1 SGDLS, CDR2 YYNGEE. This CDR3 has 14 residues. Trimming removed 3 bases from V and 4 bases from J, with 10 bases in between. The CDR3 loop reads CASSEGQTTGELFF. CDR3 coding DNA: TGTGCCAGCAGCGAAGGACAGACCACCGGGGAGCTGTTTTTT.

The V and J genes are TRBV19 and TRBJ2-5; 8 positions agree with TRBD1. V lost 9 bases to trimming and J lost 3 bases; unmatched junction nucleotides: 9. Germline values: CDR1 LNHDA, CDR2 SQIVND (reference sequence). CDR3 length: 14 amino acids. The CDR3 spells CASAGGAGKETQYF. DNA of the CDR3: TGTGCCAGCGCAGGGGGCGCCGGCAAAGAGACCCAGTACTTC.

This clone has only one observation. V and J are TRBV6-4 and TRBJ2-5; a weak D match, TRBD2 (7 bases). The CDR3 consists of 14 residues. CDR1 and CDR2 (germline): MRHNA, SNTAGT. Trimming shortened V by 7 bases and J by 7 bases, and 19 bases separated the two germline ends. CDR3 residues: CASTGGGVGVTQYF. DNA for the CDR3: TGTGCCAGCACCGGAGGGGGGGTAGGGGTGACCCAGTACTTC.

The CDR3: CASSRTNLNTEAFF. The CDR3 DNA reads TGCGCCAGCAGCAGAACGAACTTGAACACTGAAGCTTTCTTT. The rearrangement uses TRBV5-1 and TRBJ1-1; D call uncertain. The CDR3 is 14 residues long. Germline-derived CDR1 and CDR2 are SGHRS and YFSETQ. The V gene lost 4 bases and the J gene lost 0 bases, with 10 bases spanning the gap.

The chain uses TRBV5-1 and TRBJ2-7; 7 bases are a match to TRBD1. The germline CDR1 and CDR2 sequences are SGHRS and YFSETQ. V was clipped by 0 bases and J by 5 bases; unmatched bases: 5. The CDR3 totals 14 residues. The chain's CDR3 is CASSLALGGNEQYF. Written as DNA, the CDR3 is TGCGCCAGCAGCTTGGCCTTAGGGGGCAACGAGCAGTACTTC.

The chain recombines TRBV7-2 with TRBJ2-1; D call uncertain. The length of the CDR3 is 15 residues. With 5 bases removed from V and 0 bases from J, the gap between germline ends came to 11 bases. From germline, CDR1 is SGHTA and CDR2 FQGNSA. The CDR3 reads CASSPRRSSYNEQFF. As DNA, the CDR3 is TGTGCCAGCAGCCCGAGGCGTAGCTCCTACAATGAGCAGTTCTTC.

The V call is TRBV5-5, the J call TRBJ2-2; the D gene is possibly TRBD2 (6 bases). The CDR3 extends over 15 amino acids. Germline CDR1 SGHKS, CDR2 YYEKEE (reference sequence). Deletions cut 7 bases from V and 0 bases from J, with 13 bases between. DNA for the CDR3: TGTGCCAGCCGAGGCGGGGCCGCGAACACCGGGGAGCTGTTTTTT. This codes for CASRGGAANTGELFF. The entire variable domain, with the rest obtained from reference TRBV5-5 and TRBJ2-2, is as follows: DAGVTQSPTHLIKTRGQQVTLRCSPISGHKSVSWYQQVLGQGPQFIFQYYEKEERGRGNFPDRFSARQFPNYSSELNVNALLLGDSALYLCASRGGAANTGELFFGEGSRLTVL.

CDR3 in DNA: TGTGCCAGCAGCGCCCGGGACAGGGCTGAAGCTTTCTTT. Its protein is CASSARDRAEAFF. The rearrangement links TRBV7-9 to TRBJ1-1; 9 positions agree with TRBD1. Germline V lookup: CDR1 SEHNR, CDR2 FQNEAQ (reference sequence). The CDR3 loop spans 13 amino acids. Germline trimming cut 5 bases from V and 6 bases from J; bases unmatched to any gene: 4.

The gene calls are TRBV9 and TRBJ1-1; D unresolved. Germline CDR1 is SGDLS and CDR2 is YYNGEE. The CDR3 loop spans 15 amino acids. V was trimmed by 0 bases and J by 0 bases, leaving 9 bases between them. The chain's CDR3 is CASSVVAGMNTEAFF. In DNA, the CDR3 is TGTGCCAGCAGCGTAGTCGCAGGCATGAACACTGAAGCTTTCTTT.

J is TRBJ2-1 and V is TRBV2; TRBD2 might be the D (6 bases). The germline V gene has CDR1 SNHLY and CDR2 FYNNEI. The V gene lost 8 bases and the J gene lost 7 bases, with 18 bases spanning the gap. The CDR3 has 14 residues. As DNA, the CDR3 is TGTGCCAGCGGGGGACTTCCTAGTTTAAATGAGCAGTTCTTC. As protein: CASGGLPSLNEQFF. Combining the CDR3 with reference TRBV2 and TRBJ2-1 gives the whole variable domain EPEVTQTPSHQVTQMGQEVILRCVPISNHLYFYWYRQILGQKVEFLVSFYNNEISEKSEIFDDQFSVERPDGSNFTLKIRSTKLEDSAMYFCASGGLPSLNEQFFGPGTRLTVL.

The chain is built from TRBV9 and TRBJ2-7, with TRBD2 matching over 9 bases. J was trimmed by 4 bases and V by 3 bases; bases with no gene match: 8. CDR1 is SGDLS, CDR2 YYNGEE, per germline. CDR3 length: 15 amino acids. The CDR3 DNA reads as TGTGCCAGCAGCGCCGGACTAGCGACAAATTACGAGCAGTACTTC. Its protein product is CASSAGLATNYEQYF.

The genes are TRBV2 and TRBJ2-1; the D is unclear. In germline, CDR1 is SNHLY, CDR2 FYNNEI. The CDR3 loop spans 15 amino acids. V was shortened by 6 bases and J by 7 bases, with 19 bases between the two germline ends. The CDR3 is CASSSRGLPTNEQFF. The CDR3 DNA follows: TGTGCCAGCAGCTCTCGTGGCCTGCCGACAAATGAGCAGTTCTTC.

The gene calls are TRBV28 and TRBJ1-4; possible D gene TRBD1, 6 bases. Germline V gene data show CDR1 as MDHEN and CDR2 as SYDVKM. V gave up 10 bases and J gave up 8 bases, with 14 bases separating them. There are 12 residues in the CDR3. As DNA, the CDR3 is TGTGCCACCACAGGGAATTGGGAAAAACTGTTTTTT. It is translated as CATTGNWEKLFF.

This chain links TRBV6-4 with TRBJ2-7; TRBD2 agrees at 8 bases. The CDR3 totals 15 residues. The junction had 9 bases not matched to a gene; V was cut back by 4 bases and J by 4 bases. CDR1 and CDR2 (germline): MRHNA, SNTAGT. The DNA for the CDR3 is TGTGCCAGCAGTGCCCACCGGGGGGGATCTTACGAGCAGTACTTC. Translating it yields CASSAHRGGSYEQYF.

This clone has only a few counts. The CDR3 spells CASSPPGTGFFEQYF. CDR3 DNA: TGTGCCAGCAGCCCACCCGGGACAGGGTTTTTCGAGCAGTACTTC. This chain connects TRBV3-1 (or the pseudogene TRBV3-2) to TRBJ2-7, with 9 positions matching TRBD1. V gave up 4 bases and J gave up 6 bases; unmatched junction bases: 10. The CDR3 covers 15 residues. Germline assignment: CDR1 LGHDT and CDR2 YNNKEL (reference sequence).

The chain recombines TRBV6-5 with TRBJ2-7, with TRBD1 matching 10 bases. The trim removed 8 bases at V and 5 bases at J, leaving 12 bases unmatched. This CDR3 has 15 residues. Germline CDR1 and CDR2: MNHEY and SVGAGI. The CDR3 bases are TGTGCCAGCCTCCCCGACAGGGGGCTTTTCCACGAGCAGTACTTC. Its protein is CASLPDRGLFHEQYF.

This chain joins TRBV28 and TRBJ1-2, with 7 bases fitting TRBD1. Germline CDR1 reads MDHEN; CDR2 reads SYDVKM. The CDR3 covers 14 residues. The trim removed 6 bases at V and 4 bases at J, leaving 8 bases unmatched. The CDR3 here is CASSLQGLGYGYTF. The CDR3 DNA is TGTGCCAGCAGCCTACAGGGGCTGGGCTATGGCTACACCTTC.

The chain's CDR3 is CASGGEGTDTQYF. The CDR3 DNA sequence: TGCGCCAGCGGAGGCGAGGGCACAGATACGCAGTATTTT. This chain uses TRBV5-1 with TRBJ2-3; a weak D match, TRBD2 (5 bases). V was pared by 7 bases and J by 1 base, with 10 bases between. The V gene's germline CDR1 is SGHRS and CDR2 YFSETQ. This CDR3 is 13 amino acids long. The whole variable domain, remainder taken from reference TRBV5-1 and TRBJ2-3, is KAGVTQTPRYLIKTRGQQVTLSCSPISGHRSVSWYQQTPGQGLQFLFEYFSETQRNKGNFPGRFSGRQFSNSRSEMNVSTLELGDSALYLCASGGEGTDTQYFGPGTRLTVL.

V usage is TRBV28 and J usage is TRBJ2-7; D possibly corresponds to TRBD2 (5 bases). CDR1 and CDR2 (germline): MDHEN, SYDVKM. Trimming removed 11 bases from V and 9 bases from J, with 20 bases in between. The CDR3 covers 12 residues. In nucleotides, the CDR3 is TGTGCCGTACAGAGCTCGGGGATCGGGCAGTACTTC. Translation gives CAVQSSGIGQYF. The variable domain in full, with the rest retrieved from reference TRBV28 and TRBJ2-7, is DVKVTQSSRYLVKRTGEKVFLECVQDMDHENMFWYRQDPGLGLRLIYFSYDVKMKEKGDIPEGYSVSREKKERFSLILESASTNQTSMYLCAVQSSGIGQYFGPGTRLTVT.

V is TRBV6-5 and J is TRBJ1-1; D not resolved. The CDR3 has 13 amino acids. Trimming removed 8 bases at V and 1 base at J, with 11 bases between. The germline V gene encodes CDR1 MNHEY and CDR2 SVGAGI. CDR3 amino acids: CASGRSTNTEAFF. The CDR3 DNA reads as TGTGCCAGCGGGAGGTCTACGAACACTGAAGCTTTCTTT.

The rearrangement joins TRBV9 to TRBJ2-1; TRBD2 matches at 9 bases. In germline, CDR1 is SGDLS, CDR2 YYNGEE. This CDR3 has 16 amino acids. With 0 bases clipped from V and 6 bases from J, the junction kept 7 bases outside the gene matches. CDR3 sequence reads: CASSVAIAGASNEQFF. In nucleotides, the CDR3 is TGTGCCAGCAGCGTAGCGATAGCGGGAGCCTCCAATGAGCAGTTCTTC.

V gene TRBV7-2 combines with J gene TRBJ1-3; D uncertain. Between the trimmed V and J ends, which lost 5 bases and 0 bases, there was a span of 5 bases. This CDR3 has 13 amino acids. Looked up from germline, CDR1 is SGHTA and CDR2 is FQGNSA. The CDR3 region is CASSRHSGNTIYF. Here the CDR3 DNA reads TGTGCCAGCAGCCGACACTCTGGAAACACCATATATTTT.

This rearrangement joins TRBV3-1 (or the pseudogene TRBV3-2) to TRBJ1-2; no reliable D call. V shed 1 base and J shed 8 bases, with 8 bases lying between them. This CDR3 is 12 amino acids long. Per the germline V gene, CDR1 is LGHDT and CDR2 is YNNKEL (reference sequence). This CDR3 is CASSQAPRGYTF. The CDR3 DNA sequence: TGTGCCAGCAGCCAAGCTCCGAGGGGCTACACCTTC.